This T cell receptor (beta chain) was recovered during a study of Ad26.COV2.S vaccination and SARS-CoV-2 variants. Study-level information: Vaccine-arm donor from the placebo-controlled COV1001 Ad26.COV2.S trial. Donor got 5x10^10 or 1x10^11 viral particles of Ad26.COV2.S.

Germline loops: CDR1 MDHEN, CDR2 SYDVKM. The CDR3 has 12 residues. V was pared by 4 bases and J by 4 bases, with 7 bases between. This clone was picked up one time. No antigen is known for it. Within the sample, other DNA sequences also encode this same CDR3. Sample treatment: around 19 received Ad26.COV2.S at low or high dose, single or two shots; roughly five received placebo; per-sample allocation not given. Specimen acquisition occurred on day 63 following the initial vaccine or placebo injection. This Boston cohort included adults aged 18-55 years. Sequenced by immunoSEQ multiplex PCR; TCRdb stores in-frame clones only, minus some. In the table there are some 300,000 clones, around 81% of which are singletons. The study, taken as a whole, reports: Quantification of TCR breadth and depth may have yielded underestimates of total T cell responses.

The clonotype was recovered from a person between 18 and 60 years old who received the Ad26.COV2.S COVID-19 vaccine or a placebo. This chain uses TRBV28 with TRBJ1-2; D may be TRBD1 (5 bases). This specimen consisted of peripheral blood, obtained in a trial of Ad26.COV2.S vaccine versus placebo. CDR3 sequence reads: CASSSGGYGYTF. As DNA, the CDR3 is TGTGCCAGCAGTTCGGGGGGCTATGGCTACACCTTC.